This paragraph reports one TCR beta chain. The data stem from a study of long-term antiretroviral therapy in people with HIV. The wider study: It was about a decade before the 2015 immediate-ART recommendation that the earliest samples were taken.

CDR3 length: 15 amino acids. V lost 0 bases and J lost 6; bases outside the gene matches: 7. Germline CDR1 reads SGDLS; CDR2 reads YYNGEE. This was the immunoSEQ v3.0 assay at survey level. Each sample had sequencing targeting 40,000-50,000 T-cell genomes. Assay: immunoSEQ multiplex PCR; the TCRdb copy retains only in-frame clones and omits some. In the table there are tens of thousands of clones, nearly 95% of which are singletons. This clonotype originated in a woman in her 50s with HIV. Sequenced material: unsorted PBMCs, taken 3.7 years after starting antiretroviral therapy. The rearrangement links TRBV9 to TRBJ1-1; 8 bases line up with TRBD1. The CDR3 is CASSVGVTGDAEAFF. CDR3 DNA sequence: TGTGCCAGCAGCGTAGGTGTGACAGGGGATGCTGAAGCTTTCTTT.